Included here is one TCR beta chain sequence, with context. The target antigen is unknown. These data originate in a study of post-analysis software for immune sequencing data. This CDR3 contains 15 residues. Germline values: CDR1 SGHTA, CDR2 FQGNSA. Trimming took 4 bases from V and 9 from J; bases not matched to a gene: 13. General study results and limits: In patients, TRBV5-6, TRBV5-1 and TRBV20-1 belonged to five TRBV segments found more frequently than in controls.

Included in the TCR beta cDNA libraries were unique molecular identifiers. TCRdb analysed the PCR reads with MiXCR anew, one entry per CDR3 protein. The sample includes about 460,000 distinct CDR3 sequences, 45% seen only once; the top ten take 9% to 14%. V usage is TRBV7-2 and J usage is TRBJ2-5; 8 bases are shared with TRBD1. The receptor was derived from a girl aged 5 to 17 with multiple sclerosis. Sequenced input: blood. CDR3 bases: TGTGCCAGCAGCTCGGGACAGGTAGCGGTCGGGGCCCAGTACTTC. Protein: CASSSGQVAVGAQYF.